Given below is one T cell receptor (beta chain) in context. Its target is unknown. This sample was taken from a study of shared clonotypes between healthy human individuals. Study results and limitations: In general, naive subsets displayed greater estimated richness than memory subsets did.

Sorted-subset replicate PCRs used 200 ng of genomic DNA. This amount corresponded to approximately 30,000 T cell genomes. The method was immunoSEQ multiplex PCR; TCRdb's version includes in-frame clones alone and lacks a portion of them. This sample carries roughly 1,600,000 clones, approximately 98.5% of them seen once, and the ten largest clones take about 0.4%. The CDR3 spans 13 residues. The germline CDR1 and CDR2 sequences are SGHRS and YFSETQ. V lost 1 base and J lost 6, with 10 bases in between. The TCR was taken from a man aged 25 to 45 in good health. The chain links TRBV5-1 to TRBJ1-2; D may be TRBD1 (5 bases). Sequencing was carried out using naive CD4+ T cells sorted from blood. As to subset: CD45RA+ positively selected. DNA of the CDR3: TGCGCCAGCAGCTTGCAGGCAGGGAATGGCTACACCTTC. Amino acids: CASSLQAGNGYTF.